These T cell receptor beta chains were read from a single sample in a study of technical replicates of blood from a few donors. Here immunoSEQ multiplex PCR was the method, and the copy in TCRdb shows in-frame clones only, minus some. The sample includes some 60,000 clones, around 91% of them seen just once. Material: PBMCs. These receptors came from a human donor in good health. Some clones in this sample may be carry-over from other donors' samples. Both conserved end residues are part of each CDR3. A D gene is named only where the DNA matches it firmly. Clone size is not always given. Where it is, it says once, few, many or a class for expanded clones.

j_gene	abundance	v_gene	d_gene	CDR3aa	CDR3nt
TRBJ1-1	NA	TRBV5-4	TRBD1	CASSLEGARTREAFF	TGTGCCAGCAGCTTGGAGGGGGCTCGAACACGAGAAGCTTTCTTT
TRBJ2-5	once	TRBV14	NA	CASSQGKGSLAGQETQYF	TGTGCCAGCAGCCAAGGAAAAGGGTCCTTGGCGGGCCAAGAGACCCAGTACTTC
TRBJ2-1	once	TRBV6-5	TRBD2	CASSPSGELNNEQFF	TGTGCCAGCAGTCCTAGCGGGGAGCTCAACAATGAGCAGTTCTTC
TRBJ1-1	NA	TRBV6-5	NA	CASSYSAGNTEAFF	TGTGCCAGCAGTTACTCGGCAGGGAACACTGAAGCTTTCTTT
TRBJ2-7	NA	TRBV11-2	NA	CASSLDFGQTGSYEQYF	TGTGCCAGCAGCTTAGATTTTGGGCAGACCGGCTCCTACGAGCAGTACTTC
TRBJ2-5	NA	TRBV14	NA	CASSQDRGSSETQYF	TGTGCCAGCAGCCAAGACCGAGGGTCGTCGGAGACCCAGTACTTC
TRBJ1-5	NA	TRBV9	TRBD1	CASGAGGASQPQHF	TGTGCCTCCGGGGCAGGGGGCGCCTCTCAGCCCCAGCATTTT
TRBJ2-6	NA	TRBV5-1	NA	CASSRGASRQISGANVLTF	TGCGCCAGCAGCCGGGGGGCCAGTCGCCAGATTTCTGGGGCCAACGTCCTGACTTTC
TRBJ2-3	NA	TRBV7-3	NA	CASSLIGGVGDTQYF	TGTGCCAGCAGCTTAATAGGGGGGGTTGGAGATACGCAGTATTTT
TRBJ2-4	NA	TRBV15	TRBD2	CATSRGGGSVNIQYF	TGTGCCACCAGCAGAGGTGGCGGGAGTGTTAACATTCAGTACTTC
TRBJ1-2	NA	TRBV2	TRBD1	CASRPGQGYGYTF	TGTGCCAGCAGACCGGGACAGGGTTACGGCTACACCTTC
TRBJ2-2	NA	TRBV11-2	NA	CASSPNTGELFF	TGTGCCAGCAGCCCAAACACCGGGGAGCTGTTTTTT
TRBJ2-7	NA	TRBV9	TRBD1	CASSVEQGAGEQYF	TGTGCCAGCAGCGTAGAACAGGGGGCAGGCGAGCAGTACTTC
TRBJ2-2	NA	TRBV5-1	TRBD2	CASRYLSGSGELFF	TGCGCCAGCAGGTATCTCAGCGGGAGTGGGGAGCTGTTTTTT
TRBJ1-2	NA	TRBV7-2	TRBD1	CASSLDRVSNGYTF	TGTGCCAGCAGCCTGGACAGGGTATCGAATGGCTACACCTTC
TRBJ2-1	NA	TRBV27	TRBD2	CASGLAGGVNEQFF	TGTGCCAGCGGGCTAGCGGGAGGGGTTAATGAGCAGTTCTTC
TRBJ2-1	NA	TRBV6-6	TRBD2	CASSTTSGAYNEQFF	TGTGCCAGCAGCACGACTAGCGGGGCCTACAATGAGCAGTTCTTC
TRBJ2-5	NA	TRBV7-2	TRBD2	CASSPRGSGGETQYF	TGTGCCAGCAGCCCGCGGGGGTCGGGGGGAGAGACCCAGTACTTC
TRBJ2-7	NA	TRBV11-1	TRBD2	CASSSGLAGEQYF	TGTGCCAGCAGCTCCGGACTAGCGGGGGAGCAGTACTTC
TRBJ2-7	NA	TRBV28	NA	CASSFSLPRVYEQYF	TGTGCCAGCAGTTTTTCTCTTCCTCGGGTCTACGAGCAGTACTTC
TRBJ1-2	NA	TRBV7-2	NA	CASSLVYLDRRANYGYTF	TGTGCCAGCAGCTTAGTTTATCTGGACAGAAGAGCTAACTATGGCTACACCTTC
TRBJ2-2	NA	TRBV5-5	TRBD1	CASSPGTGGFGELFF	TGTGCCAGCAGCCCCGGGACAGGGGGCTTCGGGGAGCTGTTTTTT
TRBJ2-7	NA	TRBV9	NA	CASSVEPSGSGQTYEQYF	TGTGCCAGCAGCGTAGAGCCTTCCGGTAGCGGACAAACCTACGAGCAGTACTTC
TRBJ2-5	NA	TRBV27	NA	CASSPTRTLRETQYF	TGTGCCAGCAGTCCGACTAGGACGTTGCGAGAGACCCAGTACTTC
TRBJ1-1	NA	TRBV20-1	TRBD1	CSAGTEGAFF	TGCAGTGCTGGGACAGAGGGAGCTTTCTTT
TRBJ2-2	NA	TRBV18	TRBD2	CASSPLAGNTGELFF	TGTGCCAGCTCACCGCTAGCGGGGAACACCGGGGAGCTGTTTTTT
TRBJ2-3	NA	TRBV4-2	TRBD2	CASSQDGGGPSTDTQYF	TGTGCCAGCAGCCAAGACGGCGGGGGGCCTAGCACAGATACGCAGTATTTT
TRBJ1-4	NA	TRBV7-2	TRBD1	CASSPDRGNEKLFF	TGTGCCAGCAGCCCAGACAGGGGTAATGAAAAACTGTTTTTT
TRBJ2-7	NA	TRBV2	TRBD1	CASSVDRGNEQYF	TGTGCCAGCAGTGTTGACAGGGGGAACGAGCAGTACTTC
TRBJ2-7	once	TRBV10-1	TRBD2	CASSEELAGGFYEQYF	TGCGCCAGCAGTGAAGAATTGGCGGGGGGTTTCTACGAGCAGTACTTC
TRBJ2-1	once	TRBV4-1	TRBD1	CASSQTRQGDEQFF	TGCGCCAGCAGCCAGACCCGACAGGGTGATGAGCAGTTCTTC